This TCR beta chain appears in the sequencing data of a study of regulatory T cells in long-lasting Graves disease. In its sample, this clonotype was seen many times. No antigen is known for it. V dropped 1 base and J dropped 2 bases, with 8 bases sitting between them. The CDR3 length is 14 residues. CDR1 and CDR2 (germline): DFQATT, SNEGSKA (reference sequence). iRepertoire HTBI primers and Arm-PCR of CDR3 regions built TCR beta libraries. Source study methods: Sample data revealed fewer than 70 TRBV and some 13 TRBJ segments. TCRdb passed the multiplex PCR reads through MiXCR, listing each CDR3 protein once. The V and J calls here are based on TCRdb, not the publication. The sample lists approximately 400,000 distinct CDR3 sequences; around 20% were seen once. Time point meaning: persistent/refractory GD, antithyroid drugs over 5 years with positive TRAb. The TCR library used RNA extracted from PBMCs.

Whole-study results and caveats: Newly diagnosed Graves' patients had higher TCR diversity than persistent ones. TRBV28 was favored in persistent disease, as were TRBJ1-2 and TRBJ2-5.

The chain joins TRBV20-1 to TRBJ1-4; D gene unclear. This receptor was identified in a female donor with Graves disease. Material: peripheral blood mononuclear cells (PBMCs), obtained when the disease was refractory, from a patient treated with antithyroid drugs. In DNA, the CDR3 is TGCAGTGCTAGAGTGGGTACTACTAATGAAAAACTGTTTTTT. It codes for CSARVGTTNEKLFF.